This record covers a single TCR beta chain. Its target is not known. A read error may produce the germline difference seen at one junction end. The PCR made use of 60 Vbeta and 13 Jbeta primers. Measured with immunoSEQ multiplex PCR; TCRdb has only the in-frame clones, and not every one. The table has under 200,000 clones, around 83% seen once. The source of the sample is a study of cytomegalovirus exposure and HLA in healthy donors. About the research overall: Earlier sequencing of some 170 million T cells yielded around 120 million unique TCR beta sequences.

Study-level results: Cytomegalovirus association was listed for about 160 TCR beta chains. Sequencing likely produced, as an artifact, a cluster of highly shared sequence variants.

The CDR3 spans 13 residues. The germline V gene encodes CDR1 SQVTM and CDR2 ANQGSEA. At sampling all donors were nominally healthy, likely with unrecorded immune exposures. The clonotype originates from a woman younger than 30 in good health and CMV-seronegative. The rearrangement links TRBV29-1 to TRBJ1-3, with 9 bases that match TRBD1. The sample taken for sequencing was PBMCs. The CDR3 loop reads CSVRMTGGNTIHF. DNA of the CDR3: TGCAGCGTTCGAATGACAGGGGGAAACACCATACATTTT. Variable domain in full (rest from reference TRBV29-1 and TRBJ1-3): SAVISQKPSRDICQRGTSLTIQCQVDSQVTMMFWYRQQPGQSLTLIATANQGSEATYESGFVIDKFPISRPNLTFSTLTVSNMSPEDSSIYLCSVRMTGGNTIHFGEGSWLTVV.